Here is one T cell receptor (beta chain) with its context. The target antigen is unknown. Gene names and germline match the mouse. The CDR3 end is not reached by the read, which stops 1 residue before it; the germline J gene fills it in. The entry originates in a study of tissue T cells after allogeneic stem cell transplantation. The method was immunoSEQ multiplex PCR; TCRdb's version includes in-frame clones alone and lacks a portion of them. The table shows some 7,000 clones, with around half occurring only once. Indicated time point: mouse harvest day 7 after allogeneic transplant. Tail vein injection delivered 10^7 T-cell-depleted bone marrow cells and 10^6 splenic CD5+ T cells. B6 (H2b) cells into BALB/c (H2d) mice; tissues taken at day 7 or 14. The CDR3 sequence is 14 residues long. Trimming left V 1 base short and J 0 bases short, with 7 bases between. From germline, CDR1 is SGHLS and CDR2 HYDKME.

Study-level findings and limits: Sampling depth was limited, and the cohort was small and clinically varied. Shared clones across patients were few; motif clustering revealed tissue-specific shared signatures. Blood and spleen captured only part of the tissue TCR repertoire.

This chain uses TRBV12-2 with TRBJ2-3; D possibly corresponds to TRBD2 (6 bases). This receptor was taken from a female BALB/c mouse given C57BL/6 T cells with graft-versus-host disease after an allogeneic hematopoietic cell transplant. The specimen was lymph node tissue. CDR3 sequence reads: CASSLGTSAETLYF. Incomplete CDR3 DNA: TGTGCCAGCTCTCTGGGGACTAGTGCAGAAACGCTGTAT. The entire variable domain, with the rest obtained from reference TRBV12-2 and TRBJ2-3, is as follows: NSGVVQSPRYIIKGKGERSILKCIPISGHLSVAWYQQTQGQELKFFIQHYDKMERDKGNLPSRFSVQQFDDYHSEMNMSALELEDSAVYFCASSLGTSAETLYFGSGTRLTVL.